This T cell receptor beta chain derives from a study of beta chain features in type 1 diabetes. CDR1 MNHEY and CDR2 SVGAGI come from the germline V gene. The V and J ends lost 5 bases and 11 bases, in that order; junction bases with no gene match: 13. This CDR3 region has 14 residues. The entirety of the isolated RNA underwent reverse transcription, so expressed TCRB transcripts were sequenced. Clones were read by immunoSEQ multiplex PCR, and TCRdb kept only the in-frame ones, dropping some. Of roughly 230,000 clones in the sample, over 7.5% were seen once. Staining for CD45RO/CCR7/CD25/CD127/CD95/CD27 allowed sorting of CD4+ naive, central memory, regulatory and stem cell-like memory cells.

The sequencing sample was made of naive CD4+ T cells from blood. The chain carries TRBV6-5 and TRBJ2-5, with 8 nucleotides matching TRBD1. This clonotype was obtained from a woman between 18 and 30 years old in good health. Here the CDR3 DNA reads TGTGCCAGCAGTAGACCGGGACAGGTGACTACGCAGTACTTC. Its protein is CASSRPGQVTTQYF.